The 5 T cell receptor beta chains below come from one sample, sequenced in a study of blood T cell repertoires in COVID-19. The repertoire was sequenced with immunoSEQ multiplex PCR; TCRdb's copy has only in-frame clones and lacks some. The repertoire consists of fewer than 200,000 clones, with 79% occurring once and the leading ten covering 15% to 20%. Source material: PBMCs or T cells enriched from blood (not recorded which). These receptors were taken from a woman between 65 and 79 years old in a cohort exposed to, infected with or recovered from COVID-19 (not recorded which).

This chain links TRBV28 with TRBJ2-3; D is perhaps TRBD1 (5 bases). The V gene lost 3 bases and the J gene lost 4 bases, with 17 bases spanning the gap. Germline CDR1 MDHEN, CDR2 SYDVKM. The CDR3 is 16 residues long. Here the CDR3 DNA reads TGTGCCAGCAGTTTCAGGGTCTCCAGAGCCCCAGATACGCAGTATTTT. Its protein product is CASSFRVSRAPDTQYF.

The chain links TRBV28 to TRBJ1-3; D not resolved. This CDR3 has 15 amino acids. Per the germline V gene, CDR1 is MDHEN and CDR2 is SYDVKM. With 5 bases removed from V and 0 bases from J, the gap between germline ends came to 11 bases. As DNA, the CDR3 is TGTGCCAGCAGTCAAGGCCCTAGCTCTGGAAACACCATATATTTT. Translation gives CASSQGPSSGNTIYF.

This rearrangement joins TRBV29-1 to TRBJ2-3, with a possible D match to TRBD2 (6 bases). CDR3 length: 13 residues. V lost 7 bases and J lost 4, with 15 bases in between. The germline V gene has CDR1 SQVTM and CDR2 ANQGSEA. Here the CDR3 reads CSATPGGSDTQYF. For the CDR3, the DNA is TGCAGCGCCACGCCCGGGGGATCAGATACGCAGTATTTT.

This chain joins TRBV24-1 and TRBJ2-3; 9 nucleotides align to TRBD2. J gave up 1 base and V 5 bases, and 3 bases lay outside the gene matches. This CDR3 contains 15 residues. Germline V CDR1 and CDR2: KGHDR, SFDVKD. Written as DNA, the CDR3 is TGTGCCACCAGTGGGGGCGGGAGGGGCACAGATACGCAGTATTTT. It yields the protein CATSGGGRGTDTQYF.

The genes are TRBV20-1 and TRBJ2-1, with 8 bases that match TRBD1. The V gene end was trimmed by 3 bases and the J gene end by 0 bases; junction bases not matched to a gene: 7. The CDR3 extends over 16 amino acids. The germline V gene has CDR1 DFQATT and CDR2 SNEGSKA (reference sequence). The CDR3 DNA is TGCAGTGCTAGTAGTAGGACAGGGAGCTCCTACAATGAGCAGTTCTTC. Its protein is CSASSRTGSSYNEQFF.